This T cell receptor (beta chain) was obtained from a study of blood T cells in healthy people across ages. A second PCR of about 7 to 12 cycles used a sample-barcoded 5' primer and a J-beta primer mix. TCRdb re-called the 5' RACE reads with MiXCR, one entry per CDR3 protein. The sample contains about a million distinct CDR3 sequences, about 53% of which appear only once. The clonotype originates from a woman aged 60 to 75 in good health. The sequencing sample was made of blood.

CDR3 DNA sequence: TGTGCCAGCAGCTTAGCGTGGGGACAGATAAAAGAGACCCAGTTCTTC. Amino acids: CASSLAWGQIKETQFF. J is TRBJ2-1 and V is TRBV7-9; 7 bases map to TRBD1. This CDR3 has 16 amino acids. CDR1 SEHNR and CDR2 FQNEAQ come from the germline V gene (reference sequence). V dropped 0 bases and J dropped 13; count of bases not matched to a gene: 15.